This TCR beta chain was recorded in a study of blood T cell repertoires in COVID-19. Across the whole study: Samples came from the United States, Italy and Spain, spanning acute and convalescent COVID-19. T cells, B-cell-depleted T cells, or PBMCs provided the cDNA or gDNA that served as material.

V shed 5 bases, J shed 4 bases, and the junction held 7 bases outside the gene matches. Germline lookup yields CDR1 SGHVS and CDR2 FQNEAQ. The CDR3 extends over 15 amino acids. Source study methods: Cell counts per sample came from amplifying reference gene primers. Sequencing used immunoSEQ multiplex PCR; TCRdb keeps in-frame clones, though not all of them. V and J calls and clone size are those listed in that table; D and trimming were worked out from the DNA. The sample shows about 110,000 clones, around four fifths of them seen only once. This clone has only a few counts. The rearrangement links TRBV7-8 to TRBJ1-4; 7 bases are a match to TRBD1. Sequencing input: peripheral blood. This sequence originates from a woman aged 60 to 75 with acute or convalescent COVID-19. The chain's CDR3 is CASSVAGGFNEKLFF. The DNA of the CDR3 is TGTGCCAGCAGCGTCGCAGGGGGGTTTAATGAAAAACTGTTTTTT. Using reference TRBV7-8 and TRBJ1-4 for the parts outside the CDR3, the full variable domain is GAGVSQSPRYKVAKRGQDVALRCDPISGHVSLFWYQQALGQGPEFLTYFQNEAQLDKSGLPSDRFFAERPEGSVSTLKIQRTQQEDSAVYLCASSVAGGFNEKLFFGSGTQLSVL.